What follows is one T cell receptor (beta chain) and its context. Germline V gene sequence: CDR1 LGHNA, CDR2 YNFKEQ. The CDR3 has 18 residues. Germline trimming cut 3 bases from V and 8 bases from J; bases unmatched to any gene: 17. The data originate from a study of CD4 T cells in relation to SARS-CoV-2 and coronaviruses. Libraries were prepared by immunoSEQ multiplex PCR; TCRdb keeps only in-frame clonotypes and omits some of them. The sample records about 56,000 clones, around 92% being singletons. This rearrangement joins TRBV4-2 to TRBJ2-1; TRBD2 aligns across 9 bases. The sequencing sample was made of naive CD4+ T cells from PBMCs. Indicated subset: naive CD4+ T cells isolated by negative enrichment. The TCR originated in an adult with COVID-19. The CDR3 protein is CASSQAYSKIAGDDEQFF. CDR3 DNA sequence: TGTGCCAGCAGCCAGGCATATTCAAAGATAGCGGGAGATGATGAGCAGTTCTTC.